This TCR beta chain is from a study of CD8+CD57+ T cells in acquired aplastic anemia. CDR3 and TCR beta VDJ profiling relied on a genomic DNA template. TCRdb re-called the reads with MiXCR, one entry per CDR3 protein. The data hold around 150,000 distinct CDR3 sequences, with 40% to 45% observed a single time. The CDR3 contains 12 residues. Deletions cut 8 bases from V and 6 bases from J, with 13 bases between. Germline CDR1 reads SNHLY; CDR2 reads FYNNEI. This rearrangement joins TRBV2 to TRBJ1-2; unclear D gene. The sample taken for sequencing was sorted CD4+, CD8+, or CD8+CD57+ T cells (not recorded which) from PBMCs. This TCR derives from a human donor in good health, serving as a control. DNA for the CDR3: TGTGCCAGCCGGCCGGGGATCAATGGCTACACCTTC. This codes for CASRPGINGYTF.